This TCR beta chain derives from a study of blood T cell repertoires in COVID-19. Study context: Acute-phase and convalescent COVID-19 samples originated in the United States, Italy and Spain.

In the authors' methods: Nucleated cell counts were estimated from reference gene primer amplification. This table comes from immunoSEQ multiplex PCR, and its TCRdb copy is limited to in-frame clones, with some not included. That table gives V, J and clone size, and the DNA gave D and trimming. Of roughly 250,000 clones detected, 85% to 90% appear once; the ten largest clones hold over 3.5%. CDR3 length equals 15 residues. Germline CDR1 LNHDA, CDR2 SQIVND (reference sequence). Trimming took 2 bases from V and 8 from J; bases not matched to a gene: 8. The clonotype comes from a woman aged 40 to 50 with acute or convalescent COVID-19. J is TRBJ1-2 and V is TRBV19; 10 positions agree with TRBD1. Sequencing used peripheral blood. CDR3 DNA sequence: TGTGCCAGTAGTATACAGACAGGGGGCGCTTACGGCTACACCTTC. Protein sequence: CASSIQTGGAYGYTF.